A selection of T cell receptor beta chains follows, all from one sample in a study of cytomegalovirus exposure and HLA in healthy donors. The table came from immunoSEQ multiplex PCR; TCRdb's copy has only in-frame clones and leaves some out. The sample shows 90,000 to 140,000 clones, 12% of them seen only once. The source material was PBMCs. The receptor source for this set is a man aged 40-55 years in good health and CMV-seropositive. Both conserved end residues are part of each CDR3. The D gene is left open where the match is weak. Size is stated for part of the rows, as once, few or many counts, or as a class when the clone is expanded.

DNA	CDR3	size	J	D	V
TGTGCCAGCAGCTTACGGCAGGGAAGTGAAAAACTGTTTTTT	CASSLRQGSEKLFF	few	TRBJ1-4	.	TRBV7-2
TGCGCCAGCAGCCAGACGATAGCGGGACCCCAAGAGACCCAGTACTTC	CASSQTIAGPQETQYF	.	TRBJ2-5	TRBD2	TRBV4-1
TGCGCCAGCAGCTCGGGACAGTTTAACTATGGCTACACCTTC	CASSSGQFNYGYTF	.	TRBJ1-2	TRBD1	TRBV5-1
TGTGCCAGCTCTCCCGGGGTATCGGCCTACGAGCAGTACTTC	CASSPGVSAYEQYF	few	TRBJ2-7	.	TRBV18
TGTGCCAGCAGCGCCCGACTAGCCGGCACAGATACGCAGTATTTT	CASSARLAGTDTQYF	few	TRBJ2-3	TRBD2	TRBV9
TGTGCCATCAGTGTCCAGCAGGGGATGAATGAAAAACTGTTTTTT	CAISVQQGMNEKLFF	few	TRBJ1-4	.	TRBV10-3
TGTGCCAGCAGTAGGGACAGGGATCGGGGCTACACCTTC	CASSRDRDRGYTF	few	TRBJ1-2	TRBD1	TRBV6-5
TGTGCCAGCAGTTTTCTCTATGGCTACACCTTC	CASSFLYGYTF	.	TRBJ1-2	.	TRBV28
TGTGCCAGCAGTGAGGGTCCAAGGGGCTATGGCTACACCTTC	CASSEGPRGYGYTF	.	TRBJ1-2	.	TRBV6-1
TGTGCCAGCAGCTCTACAGGGGTGAGGACAGGTGAGCAGTTCTTC	CASSSTGVRTGEQFF	few	TRBJ2-1	TRBD1	TRBV7-9
TGTGCCAGTAGTATGGGGGGGCCAGGTTATGGCTACACCTTC	CASSMGGPGYGYTF	.	TRBJ1-2	.	TRBV19
TGCAGCGTTGGACTCACAGGGGTTAGCTCCTACAATGAGCAGTTCTTC	CSVGLTGVSSYNEQFF	.	TRBJ2-1	TRBD1	TRBV29-1
TGTGCCAGCAGCCGGCCCGGGATCGGGACTAATGAAAAACTGTTTTTT	CASSRPGIGTNEKLFF	.	TRBJ1-4	.	TRBV5-6
TGTGCCAGCAGCTTCGGTGGGCAAACTGGAAACACCATATATTTT	CASSFGGQTGNTIYF	.	TRBJ1-3	.	TRBV5-6
TGCGCCAGCAGCTCCCCGACAGGGGCTAGATATGGCTACACCTTC	CASSSPTGARYGYTF	.	TRBJ1-2	TRBD1	TRBV5-1
TGTGCCAGCAGTTCCTTGACAGGTGGTAATGAAAAACTGTTTTTT	CASSSLTGGNEKLFF	few	TRBJ1-4	.	TRBV28
TGTGCCAGCAGTACGCGAGCGGGGTCCTCCTACAATGAGCAGTTCTTC	CASSTRAGSSYNEQFF	few	TRBJ2-1	TRBD2	TRBV4-2
TGTGCCAGCAGCCCGGGGGGCTGGGGTCAGCCCCAGCATTTT	CASSPGGWGQPQHF	.	TRBJ1-5	.	TRBV6-5
TGTGCCAGCCGGGGTGGGGTGGACACTGAAGCTTTCTTT	CASRGGVDTEAFF	few	TRBJ1-1	.	TRBV7-9
TGTGCCAGCAGCCATACTAACAGGGGAAACACTGAAGCTTTCTTT	CASSHTNRGNTEAFF	few	TRBJ1-1	TRBD1	TRBV2
TGTGCCAGCAGTACCTCTCATGGAGCGGGAGTCTATGAGCAGTTCTTC	CASSTSHGAGVYEQFF	few	TRBJ2-1	TRBD2	TRBV28